The clone carrying this T cell receptor beta chain was seen at least ten times. No antigen is known for it. Genomic DNA was employed as the template in profiling TCR beta VDJ and CDR3. TCRdb called the reads again in MiXCR, with one record for every CDR3 protein. The table records about 130,000 distinct CDR3 sequences, 41% of them present only once. This record comes from a study of CD8+CD57+ T cells in acquired aplastic anemia. Study results and caveats: About 28 sequences, all CD8+ CDR3, were shared between patients and controls.

V lost 3 bases to trimming and J lost 4 bases, with 21 bases between them. The CDR3 has 17 amino acids. Germline values: CDR1 MGHRA, CDR2 YSYEKL. The specimen was sorted CD4+, CD8+, or CD8+CD57+ T cells (not recorded which) from PBMCs. The sequence was obtained from a human donor in good health, serving as a control. The rearrangement joins TRBV4-1 to TRBJ1-1; D possibly corresponds to TRBD1 (5 bases). CDR3 amino acids: CASSHFSKGPRSTEAFF. For the CDR3, the DNA is TGCGCCAGCAGCCATTTTTCAAAGGGACCGAGGAGCACTGAAGCTTTCTTT.